The 31 T cell receptor beta chains below all came from one sample that was sequenced in a study of blood T cell repertoires in COVID-19. Measured with immunoSEQ multiplex PCR; TCRdb has only the in-frame clones, and not every one. This table holds around 150,000 clones, approximately 80% found once. Specimen: peripheral blood. The receptor set was obtained from a man aged 45-65 years with acute or convalescent COVID-19.

The chain combines TRBV2 with TRBJ2-7, with 11 bases aligning to TRBD2. The CDR3 consists of 17 residues. The germline V gene has CDR1 SNHLY and CDR2 FYNNEI. V was clipped by 6 bases and J by 5 bases; unmatched bases: 15. The CDR3 here is CASSLSASGGPGDEQYF. CDR3 in DNA: TGTGCCAGCAGCCTCTCAGCTAGCGGGGGGCCTGGGGACGAGCAGTACTTC.

The chain combines TRBV7-2 with TRBJ1-1; no reliable D call. The CDR3 contains 12 residues. Trimming took 1 base from V and 8 from J, leaving 8 bases between them. The germline gives CDR1 SGHTA, CDR2 FQGNSA. The CDR3 protein is CASSLVGAEAFF. CDR3 nucleotide sequence: TGTGCCAGCAGCTTAGTGGGAGCAGAAGCTTTCTTT.

The V and J genes are TRBV28 and TRBJ1-1, with 8 bases that match TRBD1. This CDR3 contains 17 residues. CDR1 is MDHEN, CDR2 SYDVKM, per germline. Trimming cost V 2 bases and J 1 base; bases outside gene matches: 9. The CDR3 protein is CASSLPGQGRGNTEAFF. The CDR3 DNA is TGTGCCAGCAGTTTACCCGGACAGGGAAGAGGGAACACTGAAGCTTTCTTT. The full variable domain, in which reference TRBV28 and TRBJ1-1 provide the parts outside the CDR3, is DVKVTQSSRYLVKRTGEKVFLECVQDMDHENMFWYRQDPGLGLRLIYFSYDVKMKEKGDIPEGYSVSREKKERFSLILESASTNQTSMYLCASSLPGQGRGNTEAFFGQGTRLTVV.

The chain couples TRBV7-2 to TRBJ1-2, with a weak D call TRBD1 (6 bases). V lost 5 bases and J lost 3, with 13 bases in between. The CDR3 has 14 residues. Germline V lookup: CDR1 SGHTA, CDR2 FQGNSA. CDR3 protein: CASSHRVGDYGYTF. In nucleotides, the CDR3 is TGTGCCAGCAGCCACAGGGTTGGGGACTATGGCTACACCTTC.

The V gene is TRBV29-1, the J gene TRBJ2-1; D might be TRBD2 (6 bases). Germline values: CDR1 SQVTM, CDR2 ANQGSEA. V was clipped by 2 bases and J by 5 bases, with 16 bases between them. The CDR3 totals 15 residues. This chain's CDR3 is CSVELGRGVDNEQFF. CDR3 sequence (DNA): TGCAGCGTTGAACTGGGGCGGGGCGTTGACAATGAGCAGTTCTTC.

The chain is built from TRBV30 and TRBJ2-1; 13 nucleotides align to TRBD2. The J segment lost 9 bases and the V segment lost 2 bases, leaving 4 bases of the junction unmatched. Germline V gene sequence: CDR1 GTSNPN, CDR2 SVGIG (reference sequence). This CDR3 comprises 14 residues. This CDR3 reads CAWSTSGGAVEQFF. The DNA for the CDR3 is TGTGCCTGGAGTACTAGCGGGGGGGCCGTTGAGCAGTTCTTC.

This clone appeared a few times. The chain combines TRBV10-2 with TRBJ2-4, with 8 positions matching TRBD2. The junction had 6 bases not matched to a gene; V was cut back by 2 bases and J by 0 bases. The CDR3 extends over 17 amino acids. CDR1 and CDR2 (germline): WSHSY, SAAADI. This chain's CDR3 is CASSEDTSGLAKNIQYF. The CDR3 coding sequence is TGCGCCAGCAGTGAGGATACTAGCGGTCTAGCCAAAAACATTCAGTACTTC.

On this clone: A read error may produce the germline difference seen at one junction end. The CDR3, as DNA: TGTGCCAGCCGTGAATCAGGGCGGTCCAATCAGCCCCAGCATTTT. Protein: CASRESGRSNQPQHF. The J gene is TRBJ1-5, the V gene TRBV6-1; possibly TRBD1 for D (5 bases). Germline V lookup: CDR1 MNHNS, CDR2 SASEGT. This CDR3 is 15 amino acids long.

V is TRBV30 and J is TRBJ2-2; TRBD2 might be the D (5 bases). V lost 0 bases to trimming and J lost 6 bases, with 11 bases between them. The CDR3 loop spans 14 amino acids. The germline V gene has CDR1 GTSNPN and CDR2 SVGIG (reference sequence). This CDR3 reads CAWSVAVGSGELFF. DNA of the CDR3: TGTGCCTGGAGTGTAGCGGTGGGTTCCGGGGAGCTGTTTTTT.

The rearrangement links TRBV4-1 to TRBJ2-7; D remains ambiguous. Trimming took off 3 bases at V and 4 bases at J, with 13 bases between the two ends. Germline lookup yields CDR1 MGHRA and CDR2 YSYEKL. This CDR3 has 14 residues. CDR3 nucleotides: TGCGCCAGCAGCCAGGGCCCCAGATCTTACGAGCAGTACGTC. Its translation is CASSQGPRSYEQYV.

The chain has TRBV19 and TRBJ1-2; D ambiguous. The CDR3 has 12 residues. Germline loops: CDR1 LNHDA, CDR2 SQIVND (reference sequence). The V end lost 6 bases, the J end lost 5 bases, and 10 bases lay between the germline ends. The CDR3 here is CASRQPMYGYTF. CDR3 coding DNA: TGTGCCAGTAGACAGCCGATGTATGGCTACACCTTC.

Written as DNA, the CDR3 is TGTGCCAGCAGCGAGCCGGGACAGGTCTATGGCTACACCTTC. Amino acid sequence: CASSEPGQVYGYTF. The rearrangement uses TRBV5-6 and TRBJ1-2; TRBD1 aligns across 8 bases. The CDR3 runs 14 residues. J gave up 4 bases and V 4 bases, and 6 bases lay outside the gene matches. Germline V gene data show CDR1 as SGHDT and CDR2 as YYEEEE.

This rearrangement joins TRBV7-9 to TRBJ2-3, with D perhaps matching TRBD2 (5 bases). The CDR3 spans 15 residues. From germline, CDR1 is SEHNR and CDR2 FQNEAQ (reference sequence). Trimming removed 2 bases from V and 3 bases from J, with 12 bases in between. The CDR3 loop is CASSLRLSETDTQYF. CDR3 bases: TGTGCCAGCAGCTTAAGACTAAGTGAGACAGATACGCAGTATTTT.

The chain recombines TRBV9 with TRBJ2-5; TRBD1 matches at 10 bases. Germline V gene sequence: CDR1 SGDLS, CDR2 YYNGEE. The CDR3 contains 15 residues. With V trimmed by 4 bases and J by 4 bases, 7 bases remained unmatched. The CDR3 here is CASSPGQGRGETQYF. The CDR3 nucleotides are TGTGCCAGCAGCCCGGGACAGGGGAGGGGAGAGACCCAGTACTTC.

The chain links TRBV11-2 to TRBJ2-2; D not certain. The V end was cut by 5 bases, the J end by 1 base, with 11 bases between. This CDR3 region has 15 residues. From germline, CDR1 is SGHAT and CDR2 FQNNGV. The CDR3 coding sequence is TGTGCCAGCAGCCTATCTCGTATGAACACCGGGGAGCTGTTTTTT. Its protein product is CASSLSRMNTGELFF.

This chain uses TRBV24-1 with TRBJ1-2, with D maybe TRBD1 (5 bases). In germline, CDR1 is KGHDR, CDR2 SFDVKD. The CDR3 is 14 residues long. Trimming cost V 7 bases and J 1 base, with 12 bases left between them. This CDR3 is CATRTQGNNYGYTF. In DNA, the CDR3 is TGTGCCACCAGGACCCAGGGAAATAACTATGGCTACACCTTC.

V usage is TRBV5-5 and J usage is TRBJ1-3, with TRBD1 matching 8 bases. Germline lookup yields CDR1 SGHKS and CDR2 YYEKEE (reference sequence). The V gene end was trimmed by 4 bases and the J gene end by 1 base; junction bases not matched to a gene: 1. The CDR3 contains 14 residues. The CDR3 bases are TGTGCCAGCAGCGACAGGGGATCTGGAAACACCATATATTTT. It translates to CASSDRGSGNTIYF.

This chain joins TRBV9 and TRBJ1-1, with no clear D. Germline assignment: CDR1 SGDLS and CDR2 YYNGEE. This CDR3 is built from 12 residues. Trimming took 5 bases from V and 2 from J, leaving 7 bases between them. The CDR3 is CASSGSNTEAFF. The CDR3 nucleotides are TGTGCCAGCAGTGGGAGTAACACTGAAGCTTTCTTT.

This chain links TRBV29-1 with TRBJ1-1; maybe TRBD1 (5 bases). In germline, CDR1 is SQVTM, CDR2 ANQGSEA. There are 13 residues in the CDR3. Trimming left V 7 bases short and J 2 bases short, with 14 bases between. CDR3 nucleotide sequence: TGCAGCGCGGCAGGGCAGCCAAACACTGAAGCTTTCTTT. Its translation: CSAAGQPNTEAFF.

This clone showed up just once. The chain couples TRBV15 to TRBJ2-5; D ambiguous. CDR1 and CDR2 from the germline V gene are LNHNV and YYDKDF (reference sequence). CDR3 length: 15 residues. V was shortened by 3 bases and J by 0 bases, with 11 bases between the two germline ends. The CDR3 DNA reads as TGTGCCACCAGCAGCCCCCGTCTTTACCAAGAGACCCAGTACTTC. Protein: CATSSPRLYQETQYF.

This sequence joins TRBV29-1 and TRBJ2-7; 12 positions agree with TRBD1. Trimming took 6 bases from V and 8 from J; bases not matched to a gene: 29. From germline, CDR1 is SQVTM and CDR2 ANQGSEA. The length of the CDR3 is 20 residues. The CDR3 bases are TGCAGCGTCGTACCTTCCTCTCCGCCGGGACAGGGGGCTCTCTCGGTCCAGCAGTACGTC. This sequence encodes CSVVPSSPPGQGALSVQQYV.

This chain links TRBV21-1 with TRBJ2-5; the tabulated D call, TRBD2, remains unverified against the DNA. TRBV21-1 is designated a pseudogene. This CDR3 is 20 amino acids long. The CDR3 nucleotides are TGTGCCAGCAGCAAAGTATATAGGGGAGGGGCTCTCGGTGGGCAAGAGACCCAGTACTTC. Translated, it gives CASSKVYRGGALGGQETQYF.

The chain carries TRBV6-5 and TRBJ2-7, with D tentatively TRBD2 (5 bases). The germline V gene has CDR1 MNHEY and CDR2 SVGAGI. V was pared by 7 bases and J by 4 bases, with 17 bases between. This CDR3 comprises 14 residues. The CDR3 DNA reads as TGTGCCAGCACCAGAGGGAGAGGGTTGTACGAGCAGTACTTC. It encodes CASTRGRGLYEQYF.

This chain uses TRBV30 with TRBJ1-2, with D perhaps TRBD1 (6 bases). Between the trimmed V and J ends, which lost 1 base and 0 bases, there was a span of 12 bases. From germline, CDR1 is GTSNPN and CDR2 SVGIG (reference sequence). The CDR3 extends over 15 amino acids. The CDR3 DNA is TGTGCCTGGAGTGAGAGGACAGTCACTAACTATGGCTACACCTTC. This sequence encodes CAWSERTVTNYGYTF.

The CDR3 sequence: CASSERRLETQYF. The CDR3 nucleotides are TGTGCCAGCAGTGAAAGGCGGCTAGAGACCCAGTACTTC. The genes are TRBV2 and TRBJ2-5; D gene ambiguous. The germline V and J ends were trimmed by 2 bases and 4 bases, with 8 bases remaining between them. The CDR3 has 13 amino acids. Germline V gene sequence: CDR1 SNHLY, CDR2 FYNNEI.

This clone showed up many times. V and J are TRBV19 and TRBJ1-4; TRBD1 might be the D (6 bases). The CDR3 has 17 residues. The V and J ends lost 4 bases and 0 bases respectively, with 15 bases between them. The germline V gene has CDR1 LNHDA and CDR2 SQIVND (reference sequence). The CDR3 loop is CASSTFWTASTNEKLFF. CDR3 nucleotides: TGTGCCAGTAGTACCTTCTGGACAGCCTCAACTAATGAAAAACTGTTTTTT.

In this sample, this clone turned up once. Written as DNA, the CDR3 is TGTGCCAGCAGCCCCGGGACAGGGGTATCCTATAATTCACCCCTCCACTTT. It encodes CASSPGTGVSYNSPLHF. The V gene is TRBV3-1 (or the pseudogene TRBV3-2), the J gene TRBJ1-6; 10 bases map to TRBD1. V lost 4 bases and J lost 1; bases outside the gene matches: 4. From germline, CDR1 is LGHDT and CDR2 YNNKEL (reference sequence). This CDR3 contains 17 residues.

This chain links TRBV7-2 with TRBJ1-3; 9 bases align to TRBD1. V dropped 4 bases and J dropped 4; count of bases not matched to a gene: 8. This CDR3 contains 16 residues. The germline V gene has CDR1 SGHTA and CDR2 FQGNSA. Here the CDR3 DNA reads TGTGCCAGCAGCTCAAAGACAGGGGGTCGGGGAAACACCATATATTTT. As protein: CASSSKTGGRGNTIYF.

The chain joins TRBV19 to TRBJ1-5, with TRBD1 matching 8 bases. J was trimmed by 6 bases and V by 1 base; bases with no gene match: 5. Germline lookup yields CDR1 LNHDA and CDR2 SQIVND (reference sequence). There are 15 residues in the CDR3. This CDR3 reads CASSIANTGGQPQHF. The CDR3 DNA follows: TGTGCCAGTAGTATAGCAAATACAGGGGGTCAGCCCCAGCATTTT.

The rearrangement joins TRBV27 to TRBJ2-1; 10 nucleotides agree with TRBD1. The CDR3 extends over 17 amino acids. Germline V CDR1 and CDR2: MNHEY, SMNVEV (reference sequence). V lost 5 bases, J lost 7 bases, and 14 bases stayed unmatched. The DNA of the CDR3 is TGTGCCAGCAGTCCCTTATTCCGGGACAGGGGATTGAATGAGCAGTTCTTC. The encoded protein is CASSPLFRDRGLNEQFF.

The CDR3 DNA reads TGTGCCAGCAGTGGGGGACTGGGGGAAGAGACCCAGTACTTC. This gives the protein CASSGGLGEETQYF. The V and J genes are TRBV28 and TRBJ2-5, with D possibly being TRBD2 (6 bases). The germline CDR1 and CDR2 sequences are MDHEN and SYDVKM. Deletions cut 5 bases from V and 3 bases from J, with 13 bases between. This CDR3 is 14 amino acids long.